These 10 T cell receptor beta chains were sequenced from one sample in a study of regulatory T cells in long-lasting Graves disease. Time point described: newly diagnosed GD, antithyroid drugs for less than 3 months. Preparation of the TCR library used RNA extracted from PBMCs. Sequencing libraries for TCR beta were prepared with iRepertoire HTBI primers and Arm-PCR of CDR3 regions. One entry per CDR3 protein, called by TCRdb with MiXCR from the multiplex PCR reads. This sample has 520,000 or so distinct CDR3 sequences; around 12% occur once, and the top ten carry over 7%. These same records also appear under a second study, on T cells in Graves' hyperthyroidism and ophthalmopathy.

The sample in question was peripheral blood mononuclear cells (PBMCs), obtained at new diagnosis, from a patient treated with antithyroid drugs. The receptor set was obtained from a woman in her twenties or thirties with Graves disease.

V gene TRBV6-1 combines with J gene TRBJ2-7, with 7 bases fitting TRBD1. The CDR3 length is 14 residues. V shed 6 bases, J shed 9 bases, and the junction held 14 bases outside the gene matches. CDR1 and CDR2 (germline): MNHNS, SASEGT. CDR3 protein: CASRTPRDSLGQYF. Here the CDR3 DNA reads TGTGCCAGCAGGACCCCCCGGGACAGCCTAGGGCAGTACTTC.

This clonotype was detected ten times or more. The junction departs from germline at one end; a sequencing error may be responsible. This chain connects TRBV20-1 to TRBJ2-3; D remains ambiguous. Germline V gene sequence: CDR1 DFQATT, CDR2 SNEGSKA (reference sequence). The CDR3 length is 14 residues. The CDR3 DNA is TGCAGTGCAACATGGGGTAGGCCCACAGATACGCAGTACTTT. It yields the protein CSATWGRPTDTQYF.

As concerns this clonotype: A single base is all that separates this from a far larger clone, so a read error is likely. This chain connects TRBV2 to TRBJ2-7; D not resolved. V was pared by 6 bases and J by 2 bases, with 5 bases between. In germline, CDR1 is SNHLY, CDR2 FYNNEI. The CDR3 runs 11 residues. The CDR3 sequence is CASRQTYEQYF. In nucleotides, the CDR3 is TGTGCCAGCAGACAGACCTACGAGCAGTACTTC.

This chain connects TRBV5-1 to TRBJ2-6, with TRBD1 matching 10 bases. The CDR3 consists of 20 residues. Germline lookup yields CDR1 SGHRS and CDR2 YFSETQ. V shed 4 bases, J shed 0 bases, and the junction held 13 bases outside the gene matches. The CDR3, as DNA: TGCGCCAGCAGCCGCGAAGAGTCCGACAGGGGGCTCTCTGGGGCCAACGTCCTGACTTTC. Its protein is CASSREESDRGLSGANVLTF.

This clonotype turned up a few times. This chain uses TRBV7-8 with TRBJ1-4; 7 nucleotides match TRBD1. V shed 5 bases, J shed 7 bases, and the junction held 13 bases outside the gene matches. From germline, CDR1 is SGHVS and CDR2 FQNEAQ. This CDR3 is 16 amino acids long. The CDR3 here is CASSRTTGFEGEKLFF. In DNA form, the CDR3 reads TGTGCCAGCAGCCGAACGACAGGGTTTGAAGGTGAAAAACTGTTTTTT.

This clonotype was seen repeatedly, ten times or more. The CDR3 region has the DNA TGTGCCAGCAGTTACATGGGGGGGGAGACCCAGTACTTC. Protein product: CASSYMGGETQYF. The rearrangement uses TRBV6-2 or TRBV6-3 and TRBJ2-5, with 7 bases lining up with TRBD2. J was trimmed by 5 bases and V by 2 bases; bases with no gene match: 2. CDR3 length: 13 amino acids. The germline gives CDR1 MNHEY, CDR2 SVGEGT.

At least ten counts were recorded for this clonotype. The CDR3 region is CASSHWDSPYEQYF. The CDR3 nucleotides are TGTGCCAGCAGCCACTGGGACAGCCCCTACGAGCAGTACTTC. The rearrangement links TRBV6-1 to TRBJ2-7, with 7 bases aligning to TRBD1. Germline-derived CDR1 and CDR2 are MNHNS and SASEGT. The CDR3 consists of 14 residues. V dropped 6 bases and J dropped 2; count of bases not matched to a gene: 7.

The J gene is TRBJ1-5, the V gene TRBV5-1; 8 nucleotides match TRBD1. V dropped 2 bases and J dropped 7; count of bases not matched to a gene: 8. The CDR3 sequence is 15 residues long. The germline gives CDR1 SGHRS, CDR2 YFSETQ. The CDR3 DNA is TGCGCCAGCAGCTTTTCAGGGGGCGCGGGACAGCCCCAGCATTTT. Translated: CASSFSGGAGQPQHF.

In this sample, this clonotype turned up many times. The gene calls are TRBV18 and TRBJ2-7, with TRBD2 matching 9 bases. The junction had 9 bases not matched to a gene; V was cut back by 6 bases and J by 0 bases. The CDR3 is 16 residues long. The germline V gene has CDR1 KGHSH and CDR2 LQKENI. In nucleotides, the CDR3 is TGTGCCAGCTCCCCTGGGGTAGCGGGGGTCTCCTACGAGCAGTACTTC. As protein: CASSPGVAGVSYEQYF.

In its sample, this clonotype was seen many times. The V and J genes are TRBV27 and TRBJ1-2; D not resolved. CDR3 length: 17 residues. The V end was cut by 6 bases, the J end by 2 bases, with 22 bases between. CDR1 is MNHEY and CDR2 is SMNVEV in the germline V gene (reference sequence). The CDR3 DNA follows: TGTGCCAGCAGCTACGACCTTGAGGAGGGAGCAAACTATGGCTACACCTTC. Its translation is CASSYDLEEGANYGYTF.